Below are 32 T cell receptor beta chains sequenced from a single sample in a study of post-analysis software for immune sequencing data. Study-wide points: With TRBV5-6, TRBV5-1 and TRBV20-1 included, about five TRBV segments were more frequent in patients than in controls.

The antigens of these receptors remain unknown. Incorporated into the TCR beta cDNA libraries were unique molecular identifiers, which served to reduce PCR and sequencing biases. MiXCR was run by TCRdb on the PCR reads, yielding one entry per CDR3 protein. In the table there are about 430,000 distinct CDR3 sequences, 39% of which are singletons. Sequences were obtained from blood. The receptors come from a girl aged 2 to 9 with multiple sclerosis.

This clonotype was seen a few times. The CDR3 bases are TGTGCCAGCAGGGGCTGGACAGGAGATTCCTACAATGAGCAGTACTTC. Amino acid sequence: CASRGWTGDSYNEQYF. The chain combines TRBV28 with TRBJ2-1, with 7 positions matching TRBD1. The J call is doubtful: the DNA matches TRBJ2-7 better. Germline CDR1 MDHEN, CDR2 SYDVKM. The CDR3 sequence is 16 residues long.

This clonotype was seen a few times. This chain uses TRBV30 with TRBJ1-1; D gene ambiguous. CDR1 is GTSNPN and CDR2 is SVGIG in the germline V gene (reference sequence). The V end lost 3 bases, the J end lost 0 bases, and 11 bases lay between the germline ends. The CDR3 runs 14 residues. The CDR3 nucleotides are TGTGCCTGGAGGTCAAGGCAGCTGAACACTGAAGCTTTCTTT. Protein: CAWRSRQLNTEAFF.

The table lists this clonotype with a few counts. V and J are TRBV7-3 and TRBJ2-1; perhaps TRBD2 as D (6 bases). The CDR3 sequence is 15 residues long. Germline V gene data show CDR1 as SGHTA and CDR2 as FQGTGA. Trimming pared 5 bases from V and 11 bases from J, leaving 22 bases between. This chain's CDR3 is CASSPPAGTEIKQFF. CDR3 nucleotides: TGTGCCAGCAGCCCCCCAGCCGGGACTGAGATTAAGCAGTTCTTC.

This clonotype occurred a few times. The J gene is TRBJ1-4, the V gene TRBV18; 10 bases line up with TRBD1. The V and J ends lost 6 bases and 8 bases, in that order; junction bases with no gene match: 6. The CDR3 runs to 14 residues. The germline V gene has CDR1 KGHSH and CDR2 LQKENI. The CDR3 region has the DNA TGTGCCAGCTCGTCCGGGACAGGGGTAGAAAAACTGTTTTTT. As protein: CASSSGTGVEKLFF. Supplemented by reference TRBV18 and TRBJ1-4, the full variable domain reads NAGVMQNPRHLVRRRGQEARLRCSPMKGHSHVYWYRQLPEEGLKFMVYLQKENIIDESGMPKERFSAEFPKEGPSILRIQQVVRGDSAAYFCASSSGTGVEKLFFGSGTQLSVL.

V usage is TRBV3-1 and J usage is TRBJ2-1, with D possibly TRBD2 on 6 matching bases. Trimming shortened V by 4 bases and J by 6 bases, and 10 bases separated the two germline ends. The CDR3 consists of 13 residues. Germline CDR1 and CDR2: LGHDT and YNNKEL (reference sequence). CDR3: CASSPPGLNEQFF. In nucleotides, the CDR3 is TGTGCCAGCAGCCCACCGGGACTCAATGAGCAGTTCTTC.

CDR3: CASSRLALPSYNEQFF. In DNA form, the CDR3 reads TGTGCCAGCAGCCGGCTAGCCCTGCCCTCCTACAATGAGCAGTTCTTC. V gene TRBV14 combines with J gene TRBJ2-1; tentative D call: TRBD2 (5 bases). The CDR3 runs 16 residues. CDR1 is SGHDN and CDR2 is FVKESK in the germline V gene. Trimming stripped 4 bases from V and 0 bases from J, with 13 bases between.

The CDR3 sequence is CSARRIPKSSYNEQFF. The CDR3, as DNA: TGCAGTGCTAGACGTATTCCTAAAAGCTCCTACAATGAGCAGTTCTTC. This chain connects TRBV20-1 to TRBJ2-1; D gene uncertain. Germline CDR1 reads DFQATT; CDR2 reads SNEGSKA (reference sequence). V dropped 2 bases and J dropped 0 bases, with 14 bases sitting between them. This CDR3 is 16 amino acids long.

The rearrangement uses TRBV15 and TRBJ2-5, with 11 nucleotides matching TRBD2. In germline, CDR1 is LNHNV, CDR2 YYDKDF (reference sequence). This CDR3 contains 17 residues. V lost 1 base to trimming and J lost 3 bases; unmatched junction nucleotides: 7. The CDR3 nucleotides read TGTGCCACCAGCAGAGTATCGCTACTAGCGGGGGAAGAGACCCAGTACTTC. It codes for CATSRVSLLAGEETQYF. The whole variable domain, remainder taken from reference TRBV15 and TRBJ2-5, is DAMVIQNPRYQVTQFGKPVTLSCSQTLNHNVMYWYQQKSSQAPKLLFHYYDKDFNNEADTPDNFQSRRPNTSFCFLDIRSPGLGDTAMYLCATSRVSLLAGEETQYFGPGTRLLVL.

This clonotype was found a few times. CDR3 protein: CASSYTGPYNEQFF. CDR3 sequence (DNA): TGTGCCAGCAGTTATACAGGCCCCTACAATGAGCAGTTCTTC. The chain links TRBV6-5 to TRBJ2-1; D might be TRBD1 (5 bases). V lost 3 bases to trimming and J lost 2 bases, with 8 bases between them. The germline V gene encodes CDR1 MNHEY and CDR2 SVGAGI. CDR3 size: 14 residues.

The rearrangement uses TRBV27 and TRBJ1-2; 9 nucleotides align to TRBD1. The ends lost 2 bases at V and 3 bases at J; junction bases unmatched: 4. CDR3 length: 15 amino acids. CDR1 and CDR2 from the germline V gene are MNHEY and SMNVEV (reference sequence). CDR3 sequence (DNA): TGTGCCAGCAGTTTAGGGACAGGGAGGGACTATGGCTACACCTTC. It specifies CASSLGTGRDYGYTF.

This clonotype occurred a few times. The V and J genes are TRBV4-3 and TRBJ2-5; D may be TRBD2 (5 bases). The better agreement between TRBJ2-7 and the DNA end casts doubt on the J call. CDR3 length equals 15 residues. CDR1 and CDR2 (germline): LGHNA, YSLEER. CDR3 residues: CASSQFGNGVDEQYF. CDR3 coding DNA: TGCGCCAGCAGCCAATTCGGGAACGGTGTCGACGAGCAGTACTTC.

The rearrangement links TRBV7-2 to TRBJ1-6; a possible D gene is TRBD1 (5 bases). CDR1 and CDR2 (germline): SGHTA, FQGNSA. The CDR3 sequence is 16 residues long. Trimming left V 5 bases short and J 7 bases short, with 18 bases between. CDR3: CASSPRSRAGNSPLHF. The DNA for the CDR3 is TGTGCCAGCAGCCCCAGAAGCAGGGCCGGAAATTCACCCCTCCACTTT.

This chain uses TRBV15 with TRBJ2-5, with D possibly being TRBD1 (6 bases). The CDR3 loop spans 16 amino acids. Trimming cost V 0 bases and J 4 bases, with 15 bases left between them. Germline CDR1 LNHNV, CDR2 YYDKDF (reference sequence). The CDR3 spells CATSRDYFLGGETQYF. In DNA form, the CDR3 reads TGTGCCACCAGCAGAGATTATTTCTTAGGGGGAGAGACCCAGTACTTC.

In its sample, this clonotype was seen once. The gene calls are TRBV28 and TRBJ2-7, with a possible D match to TRBD1 (6 bases). V lost 6 bases and J 2 bases, leaving 17 bases between the germline ends. Germline V gene data show CDR1 as MDHEN and CDR2 as SYDVKM. The CDR3 has 15 amino acids. The CDR3, as DNA: TGTGCCAGCAGCACCGGGACACCTTCCCCCTACGAGCAGTACTTC. The encoded protein is CASSTGTPSPYEQYF.

V gene TRBV29-1 combines with J gene TRBJ2-5; tentative D call: TRBD2 (7 bases). The CDR3 length is 14 residues. V was shortened by 4 bases and J by 5 bases, with 17 bases between the two germline ends. Germline V lookup: CDR1 SQVTM, CDR2 ANQGSEA. The CDR3 DNA sequence: TGCAGCGTTGGTGAGAGGGGGACTACGGAGACCCAGTACTTC. Encoded protein: CSVGERGTTETQYF. Full variable domain (remainder filled in from reference TRBV29-1 and TRBJ2-5): SAVISQKPSRDICQRGTSLTIQCQVDSQVTMMFWYRQQPGQSLTLIATANQGSEATYESGFVIDKFPISRPNLTFSTLTVSNMSPEDSSIYLCSVGERGTTETQYFGPGTRLLVL.

This chain uses TRBV14 with TRBJ1-2; D is unclear. This CDR3 contains 15 residues. CDR1 and CDR2 from the germline V gene are SGHDN and FVKESK. V lost 0 bases and J lost 4, with 12 bases in between. CDR3 protein: CASSQDGSPPYGYTF. The CDR3 coding sequence is TGTGCCAGCAGCCAAGATGGGAGTCCTCCCTATGGCTACACCTTC.

The rearrangement links TRBV6-5 to TRBJ2-1; maybe TRBD2 (5 bases). Between the trimmed V and J ends, which lost 4 bases and 9 bases, there was a span of 13 bases. CDR1 is MNHEY and CDR2 is SVGAGI in the germline V gene. The CDR3 is 13 amino acids. CDR3 residues: CASSSGLLGEQFF. CDR3 DNA: TGTGCCAGCAGTTCAGGACTCCTTGGTGAGCAGTTCTTC.

The chain combines TRBV12-3 or TRBV12-4 with TRBJ2-7; D perhaps matches TRBD1 (5 bases). The end of the DNA fits TRBJ2-4 better, so the J call may be wrong. The CDR3 runs to 14 residues. As DNA, the CDR3 is TGTGCCAGCACCCTAAACAGGGCCAAAAACATTCAGTACTTC. Its translation: CASTLNRAKNIQYF.

Points on this clonotype: Germline and junction disagree at one end, which may indicate a read error. The V gene is TRBV12-5, the J gene TRBJ1-1; perhaps TRBD1 as D (5 bases). Germline V gene lookup returns CDR1 LGHNT and CDR2 FRNRAP. The CDR3 spans 14 residues. CDR3 sequence: CASGIRGLNTGAFF. CDR3 DNA sequence: TGTGCTAGTGGTATAAGGGGCTTGAACACTGGAGCTTTCTTT.

The gene calls are TRBV28 and TRBJ1-5; D is unclear. Trimming cost V 3 bases and J 1 base, with 19 bases left between them. The CDR3 covers 18 residues. Germline V gene lookup returns CDR1 MDHEN and CDR2 SYDVKM. This CDR3 is CASSLGLRWAISNQPQHF. DNA of the CDR3: TGTGCCAGCAGTTTGGGCCTCCGGTGGGCGATCAGCAATCAGCCCCAGCATTTT.

The chain couples TRBV7-2 to TRBJ1-2; 7 bases align to TRBD1. The CDR3 runs to 17 residues. V was pared by 2 bases and J by 5 bases, with 14 bases of the junction left unmatched. In germline, CDR1 is SGHTA, CDR2 FQGNSA. CDR3 sequence reads: CASSLRGDSLTTYGYTF. Here the CDR3 DNA reads TGTGCCAGCAGCTTAAGGGGGGACAGTCTAACTACTTATGGCTACACCTTC.

The chain uses TRBV5-1 and TRBJ2-3; no definite D call. The CDR3 runs to 17 residues. The germline V gene has CDR1 SGHRS and CDR2 YFSETQ. Deletions cut 2 bases from V and 1 base from J, with 17 bases between. Here the CDR3 reads CASSLRTASLGTDTQYF. CDR3 coding DNA: TGCGCCAGCAGCTTACGAACGGCCTCTTTGGGCACAGATACGCAGTATTTT.

The genes are TRBV7-8 and TRBJ1-2; 7 nucleotides agree with TRBD1. Germline CDR1 reads SGHVS; CDR2 reads FQNEAQ. The CDR3 is 15 amino acids. The trim removed 5 bases at V and 1 base at J, leaving 7 bases unmatched. The chain's CDR3 is CASSLTGQLNYGYTF. The DNA of the CDR3 is TGTGCCAGCAGCCTGACGGGACAGCTTAACTATGGCTACACCTTC.

The rearrangement links TRBV6-5 to TRBJ2-7, with D possibly TRBD1 on 5 matching bases. V was clipped by 7 bases and J by 2 bases, with 15 bases between them. The CDR3 sequence is 14 residues long. CDR1 MNHEY and CDR2 SVGAGI come from the germline V gene. The chain's CDR3 is CASNGRTSTYEQYF. DNA for the CDR3: TGTGCCAGCAATGGGCGGACATCTACCTACGAGCAGTACTTC.

This clonotype was counted a single time. V usage is TRBV15 and J usage is TRBJ2-5; D is uncertain. There are 18 residues in the CDR3. V lost 0 bases to trimming and J lost 5 bases, with 22 bases between them. Germline V lookup: CDR1 LNHNV, CDR2 YYDKDF (reference sequence). CDR3 sequence (DNA): TGTGCCACCAGCAGAGATAACGACTTCGAGGACCGCGGCGAGACCCAGTACTTC. This translates into CATSRDNDFEDRGETQYF.

The chain has TRBV20-1 and TRBJ1-5; tentative D call: TRBD1 (6 bases). This CDR3 comprises 15 residues. Germline V gives CDR1 DFQATT, CDR2 SNEGSKA (reference sequence). Between the trimmed V and J ends, which lost 0 bases and 4 bases, there was a span of 13 bases. Written as DNA, the CDR3 is TGCAGTGCTAGAGATGTTAGGACAGAAAATCAGCCCCAGCATTTT. Translated, it gives CSARDVRTENQPQHF.

CDR3 sequence (DNA): TGTGCCAGCAGTTTTCCCCCCGGCGAGGATGAGCAGTTCTTC. Protein: CASSFPPGEDEQFF. This chain uses TRBV5-6 with TRBJ2-1; D gene uncertain. In germline, CDR1 is SGHDT, CDR2 YYEEEE. This CDR3 has 14 residues. V gave up 5 bases and J gave up 8 bases, with 17 bases separating them.

The chain links TRBV6-5 to TRBJ1-4; 8 bases are a match to TRBD1. The V and J ends lost 6 bases and 8 bases, in that order; junction bases with no gene match: 8. Germline values: CDR1 MNHEY, CDR2 SVGAGI. The CDR3 totals 14 residues. CDR3 sequence reads: CASSQGALIEKLFF. CDR3 nucleotides: TGTGCCAGCAGCCAGGGGGCCCTAATCGAAAAACTGTTTTTT.

The chain combines TRBV29-1 with TRBJ1-1; TRBD1 matches at 9 bases. The V gene's germline CDR1 is SQVTM and CDR2 ANQGSEA. The CDR3 totals 13 residues. With 3 bases clipped from V and 5 bases from J, the junction kept 4 bases outside the gene matches. Here the CDR3 DNA reads TGCAGCGTTGATGAGGACAGGGGAACTGAAGCTTTCTTT. It is translated as CSVDEDRGTEAFF. Supplemented by reference TRBV29-1 and TRBJ1-1, the full variable domain reads SAVISQKPSRDICQRGTSLTIQCQVDSQVTMMFWYRQQPGQSLTLIATANQGSEATYESGFVIDKFPISRPNLTFSTLTVSNMSPEDSSIYLCSVDEDRGTEAFFGQGTRLTVV.

The V gene is TRBV5-5, the J gene TRBJ2-5, with D maybe TRBD2 (7 bases). Germline V CDR1 and CDR2: SGHKS, YYEKEE (reference sequence). This CDR3 region has 17 residues. The CDR3 bases are TGTGCGACCAAGCATAGGGGGGGCGCCGGGGATCGAGAGACCCAGTACTTC. This encodes CATKHRGGAGDRETQYF.

This clonotype turned up a few times. The V gene is TRBV7-2, the J gene TRBJ2-7, with D possibly being TRBD1 or TRBD2 (6 bases each). CDR1 and CDR2 from the germline V gene are SGHTA and FQGNSA. CDR3 length equals 15 residues. The V end was cut by 3 bases, the J end by 3 bases, with 15 bases between. CDR3 region: CASSFHSGQFYEQYF. CDR3 nucleotides: TGTGCCAGCAGCTTTCATAGCGGACAGTTCTACGAGCAGTACTTC.

This CDR3 reads CASSPGPGYSTEEQFF. The CDR3 region has the DNA TGTGCCAGCAGTCCGGGACCCGGATATTCAACTGAAGAGCAGTTCTTC. The V and J genes are TRBV27 and TRBJ2-1, with D perhaps given as TRBD1 or TRBD2 (5 bases each). V dropped 5 bases and J dropped 10 bases, with 24 bases sitting between them. The CDR3 loop spans 16 amino acids. Germline V lookup: CDR1 MNHEY, CDR2 SMNVEV (reference sequence).